This T cell receptor (beta chain) was retrieved from a study of OX40 agonist ivuxolimab in advanced cancers. Background on the whole study: Ivuxolimab was a fully human IgG2 agonistic monoclonal antibody targeting the costimulatory receptor OX40 (CD134). Three dose-escalation patients achieved partial responses, one with hepatocellular carcinoma and two with cutaneous melanoma. A male proportion of 75% to 85% and a mean age of about 60 years, ranging from roughly 20 to 80, were recorded for the dose-escalation cohort. Intravenous ivuxolimab was administered to patients every 2 weeks at six dose levels: 0.01, 0.1, 0.3, 1.5, 3 and 10 mg/kg. Of the roughly 52 dose-escalation patients, hepatocellular carcinoma was present in approximately 20, melanoma in approximately 15, renal cell carcinoma in 9 and head and neck cancer in 9. Patients were allowed to have had prior anti-PD-1, anti-PD-L1 or anti-CTLA-4 therapy, and 40% to 45% of the dose-escalation patients had been treated with checkpoint inhibitors. The point of sequencing TCRbeta in the periphery was to test whether ivuxolimab changed TCR sequence diversity and drove clonal T-cell expansion. The monotherapy dose-escalation portion (N of about 50 patients) of the phase I ivuxolimab trial is reported in the paper. Broad study findings and their caveats: Low levels of normalized T-cell clonal expansion were also seen in some patients who did not respond. Clonal expansion of both CD4+ and CD8+ blood T cells was observed from baseline to week 6 at doses 0.1 to 3.0 mg/kg. After ivuxolimab, more expanded clones were found on average in CD8+ T cells than in CD4+ T cells. Partial responders in the 0.1-3.0 mg/kg groups had among the lowest normalized peripheral clonal expansion, especially among CD8+ T cells. Antigen specificity was not determined for the clonally expanded peripheral T cells.

To sequence the TCRbeta CDR3 region, genomic DNA was isolated from the sorted cells. The immunoSEQ Assay was used to sequence the TCRbeta CDR3 regions. The clones in this table, taken by TCRdb from immuneACCESS, are in-frame only. Not every clone is retained; where verified, under half of the shortfall comes from an unresolved V gene, and the cause of the rest is unknown. The sample yields fewer than 85,000 clones; around four fifths were counted once. Clones ranked in the top ten supply 0.76% of the sample. Patients with a history of autoimmune disease or receiving systemic immunosuppression were excluded from the trial. Peripheral blood for TCR sequencing was drawn from every dose cohort at baseline, at cycle 4 day 1 and at cycle 7 day 1. Samples came from an open-label, multicenter, first-in-human phase I dose-escalation trial of ivuxolimab. The trial enrolled adults with locally advanced or metastatic head and neck squamous cell, hepatocellular, melanoma or renal cell carcinoma. Before TCR sequencing, CD4+ and CD8+ T cells were separately sorted from peripheral blood.

A note on this clone: The specificity of this receptor is unknown. Base qualities are not recorded, but no much larger clone differs from it by a single base.

The CDR3 measures 15 amino acids from cysteine to phenylalanine. Only the CDR3 DNA is retained, 45 bases long and in frame from the first base. V loses 6 bases, J loses 5 bases, and the germline ends lie 18 bases apart. CDR1 MNHNS and CDR2 SASEGT are derived from the germline V gene. The receptor chain draws on TRBV6-1 and TRBJ2-3; the D segment may tentatively be TRBD1 or TRBD2, each giving 7 matched bases. The specimen was CD4+ or CD8+ T cells sorted from blood, collected in a trial of the OX40 agonist ivuxolimab. This receptor was identified in an adult with an advanced solid tumor such as melanoma, head and neck, liver or kidney cancer. The sequenced DNA is TGTGCCAGCAGATTGCAGGGGGGGTCTGGAGATACGCAGTATTTT. This gives the protein CASRLQGGSGDTQYF.